This T cell receptor (beta chain) was identified during a study of regulatory T cells in long-lasting Graves disease. Study findings and constraints: New patients shared 750 to 1,000 public clonotypes, and persistent patients shared more, with about 2,700. Persistent disease preferred TRBV28, TRBJ1-2 and TRBJ2-5; new disease, TRBV20-1 and TRBJ2-1. Researchers examined only peripheral blood and not thyroid tissue.

This sample's time point: newly diagnosed GD, antithyroid drugs for less than 3 months. RNA isolated from PBMCs was used to make the TCR library. Patients with Graves' disease were diagnosed by American Thyroid Association guidelines. This clonotype has at least ten counts. Its antigen is unidentified. Germline CDR1 reads LGHDT; CDR2 reads YNNKEL (reference sequence). This CDR3 is 16 amino acids long. The V segment lost 1 base and the J segment 4 bases; nucleotides outside the gene matches: 8. The TCR beta library used iRepertoire HTBI primers with Arm-PCR amplification of CDR3. A single record per CDR3 protein comes from TCRdb applying MiXCR to the multiplex PCR reads. The sample records roughly 420,000 distinct CDR3 sequences, around a sixth being singletons.

The rearrangement links TRBV3-1 to TRBJ2-3; 7 bases are a match to TRBD2. The source material was peripheral blood mononuclear cells (PBMCs), sampled at new diagnosis, from a patient treated with antithyroid drugs. This receptor was obtained from a female donor with Graves disease. The CDR3 region has the DNA TGTGCCAGCAGCCAAGGCGGGGGTGAACTCGCAGATACGCAGTATTTT. This translates into CASSQGGGELADTQYF.